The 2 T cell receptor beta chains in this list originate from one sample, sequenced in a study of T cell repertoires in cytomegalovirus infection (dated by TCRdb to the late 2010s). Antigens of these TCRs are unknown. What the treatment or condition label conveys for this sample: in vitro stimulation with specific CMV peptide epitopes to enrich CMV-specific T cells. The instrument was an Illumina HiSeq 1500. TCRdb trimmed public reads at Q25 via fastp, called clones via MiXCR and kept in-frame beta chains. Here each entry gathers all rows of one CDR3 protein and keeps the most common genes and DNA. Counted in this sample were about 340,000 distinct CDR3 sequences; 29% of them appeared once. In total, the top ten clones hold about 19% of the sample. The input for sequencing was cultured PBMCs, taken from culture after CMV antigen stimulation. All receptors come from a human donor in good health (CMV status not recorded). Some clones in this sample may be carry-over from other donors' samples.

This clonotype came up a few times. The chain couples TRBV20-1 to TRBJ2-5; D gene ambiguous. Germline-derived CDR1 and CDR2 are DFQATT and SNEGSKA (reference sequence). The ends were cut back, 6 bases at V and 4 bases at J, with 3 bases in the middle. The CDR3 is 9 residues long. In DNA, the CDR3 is TGCAGTGCGCTAGAGACCCAGTACTTC. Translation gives CSALETQYF.

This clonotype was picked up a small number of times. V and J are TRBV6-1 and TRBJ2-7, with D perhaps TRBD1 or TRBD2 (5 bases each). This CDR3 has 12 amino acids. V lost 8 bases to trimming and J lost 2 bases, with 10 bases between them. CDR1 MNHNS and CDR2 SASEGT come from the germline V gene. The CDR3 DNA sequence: TGTGCCAGCCGGGACGGACCCTACGAGCAGTACTTC. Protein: CASRDGPYEQYF.